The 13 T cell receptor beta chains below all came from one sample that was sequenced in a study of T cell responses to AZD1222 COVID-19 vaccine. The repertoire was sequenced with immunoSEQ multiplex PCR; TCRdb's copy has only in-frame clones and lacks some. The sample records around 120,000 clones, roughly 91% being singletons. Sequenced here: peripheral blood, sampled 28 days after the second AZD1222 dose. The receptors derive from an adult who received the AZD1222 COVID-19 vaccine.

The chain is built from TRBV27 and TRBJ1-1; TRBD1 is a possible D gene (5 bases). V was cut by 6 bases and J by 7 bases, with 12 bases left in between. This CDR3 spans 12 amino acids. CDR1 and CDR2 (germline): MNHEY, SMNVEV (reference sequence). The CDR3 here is CASSLGRGEAFF. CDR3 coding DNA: TGTGCCAGCAGCCTGGGGAGGGGTGAAGCTTTCTTT.

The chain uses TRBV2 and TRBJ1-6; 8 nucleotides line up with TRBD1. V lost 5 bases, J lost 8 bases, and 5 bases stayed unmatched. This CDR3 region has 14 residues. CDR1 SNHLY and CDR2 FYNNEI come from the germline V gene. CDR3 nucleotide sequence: TGTGCCAGCAGTCCACAGGGGGTGGATTCACCCCTCCACTTT. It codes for CASSPQGVDSPLHF.

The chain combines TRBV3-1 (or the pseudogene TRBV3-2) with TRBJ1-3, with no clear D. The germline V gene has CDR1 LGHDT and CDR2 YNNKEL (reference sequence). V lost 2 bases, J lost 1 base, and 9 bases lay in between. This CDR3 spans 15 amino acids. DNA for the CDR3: TGTGCCAGCAGCCAATATCAATCTTCTGGAAACACCATATATTTT. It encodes CASSQYQSSGNTIYF.

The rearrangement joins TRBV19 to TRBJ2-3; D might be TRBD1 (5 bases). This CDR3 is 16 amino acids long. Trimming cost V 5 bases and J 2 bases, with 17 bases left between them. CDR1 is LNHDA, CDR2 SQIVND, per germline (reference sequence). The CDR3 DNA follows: TGTGCCAGTAGTCGCAGCGTAGGGGCAATCACAGATACGCAGTATTTT. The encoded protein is CASSRSVGAITDTQYF.

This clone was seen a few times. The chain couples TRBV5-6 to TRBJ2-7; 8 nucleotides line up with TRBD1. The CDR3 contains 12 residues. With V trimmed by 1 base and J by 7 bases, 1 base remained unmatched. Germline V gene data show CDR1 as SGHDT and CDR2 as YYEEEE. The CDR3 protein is CASSLTGGEQYF. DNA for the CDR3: TGTGCCAGCAGCTTGACAGGGGGGGAGCAGTACTTC.

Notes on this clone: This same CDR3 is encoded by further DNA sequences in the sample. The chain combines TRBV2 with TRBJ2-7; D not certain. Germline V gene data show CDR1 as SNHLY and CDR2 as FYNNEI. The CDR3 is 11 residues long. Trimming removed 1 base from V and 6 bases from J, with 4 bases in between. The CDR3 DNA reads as TGTGCCAGCAGTGAAGGCCCCGAGCAGTACTTC. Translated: CASSEGPEQYF.

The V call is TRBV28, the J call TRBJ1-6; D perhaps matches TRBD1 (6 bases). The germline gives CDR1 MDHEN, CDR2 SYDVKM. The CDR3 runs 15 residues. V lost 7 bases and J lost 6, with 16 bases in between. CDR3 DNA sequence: TGTGCCAGCAAGTGGGGGGCCTTCGGTAATTCACCCCTCCACTTT. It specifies CASKWGAFGNSPLHF.

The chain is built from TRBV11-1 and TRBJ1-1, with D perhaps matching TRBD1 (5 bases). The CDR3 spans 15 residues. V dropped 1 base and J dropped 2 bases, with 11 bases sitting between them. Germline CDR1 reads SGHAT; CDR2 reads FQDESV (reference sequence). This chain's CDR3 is CASSLGGAENTEAFF. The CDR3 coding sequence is TGTGCCAGCAGCTTAGGCGGGGCCGAAAACACTGAAGCTTTCTTT.

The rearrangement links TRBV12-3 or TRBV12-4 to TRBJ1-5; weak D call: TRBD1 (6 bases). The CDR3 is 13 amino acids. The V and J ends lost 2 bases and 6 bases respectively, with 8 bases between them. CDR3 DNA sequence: TGTGCCAGCAGTTTAAGGGGGGGTCAGCCCCAGCATTTT. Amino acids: CASSLRGGQPQHF.

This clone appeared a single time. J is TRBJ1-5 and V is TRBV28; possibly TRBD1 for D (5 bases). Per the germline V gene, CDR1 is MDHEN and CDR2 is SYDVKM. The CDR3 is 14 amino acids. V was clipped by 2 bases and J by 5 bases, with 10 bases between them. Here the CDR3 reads CASSLDRTDQPQHF. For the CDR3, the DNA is TGTGCCAGCAGTTTAGACAGAACCGATCAGCCCCAGCATTTT.

CDR3 DNA sequence: TGTGCCAGCAGTACAGCTACCGGGGAGCTGTTTTTT. Its translation: CASSTATGELFF. This rearrangement joins TRBV12-3 or TRBV12-4 to TRBJ2-2; D not certain. Trimming pared 5 bases from V and 5 bases from J, leaving 6 bases between. This CDR3 is built from 12 residues.

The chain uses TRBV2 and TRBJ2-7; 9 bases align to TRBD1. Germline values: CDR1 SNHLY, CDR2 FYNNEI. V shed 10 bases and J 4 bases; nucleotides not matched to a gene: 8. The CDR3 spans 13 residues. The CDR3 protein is CATSGTGPYEQYF. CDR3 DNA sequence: TGTGCCACTTCCGGGACAGGGCCTTACGAGCAGTACTTC.

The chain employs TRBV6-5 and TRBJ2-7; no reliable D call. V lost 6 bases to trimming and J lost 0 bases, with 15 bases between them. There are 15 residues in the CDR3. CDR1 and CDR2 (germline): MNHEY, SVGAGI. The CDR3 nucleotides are TGTGCCAGCAGCGGCGGATGGCAGGACTCCTACGAGCAGTACTTC. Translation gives CASSGGWQDSYEQYF.